The present T cell receptor beta chain was sequenced within a study of blood T cell repertoires in COVID-19. Assay used: immunoSEQ multiplex PCR; TCRdb lists only in-frame clones, some missing. In the table there are about 240,000 clones, about 88% of which are singletons. V dropped 2 bases and J dropped 9; count of bases not matched to a gene: 11. This CDR3 has 16 amino acids. Germline V gives CDR1 SGHTA, CDR2 FQGNSA. The V and J genes are TRBV7-2 and TRBJ1-3; 9 nucleotides match TRBD1. The source material was peripheral blood. This receptor was obtained from a woman in her seventies with active or convalescent COVID-19. In DNA, the CDR3 is TGTGCCAGCAGCTTAACAGACGGCACAGGGGGCCGCACCATATATTTT. Amino acids: CASSLTDGTGGRTIYF.